Listed here is a single T cell receptor beta chain. Its target is unknown. This sample is drawn from a study of response to subunit inactivated influenza vaccine. Study-wide results and caveats: A suggestion made by the authors is that each seasonal influenza vaccination recruits few new T cells.

TCRdb called the RT-PCR reads again in MiXCR, with one record for every CDR3 protein. The sample contains hundreds of thousands of distinct CDR3 sequences, 25% of which appear only once. V dropped 5 bases and J dropped 6; count of bases not matched to a gene: 9. The CDR3 spans 14 residues. The specimen comprised CD4+ T cells sorted from PBMCs, sampled 5 days after vaccination. J is TRBJ1-1 and V is TRBV12-3 or TRBV12-4; 7 bases agree with TRBD1. The receptor comes from a man aged 45 to 65 who received an inactivated influenza vaccine. Here the CDR3 reads CASSRTGGWAEAFF. The CDR3 DNA is TGTGCCAGCAGTCGGACAGGCGGATGGGCTGAAGCTTTCTTT.